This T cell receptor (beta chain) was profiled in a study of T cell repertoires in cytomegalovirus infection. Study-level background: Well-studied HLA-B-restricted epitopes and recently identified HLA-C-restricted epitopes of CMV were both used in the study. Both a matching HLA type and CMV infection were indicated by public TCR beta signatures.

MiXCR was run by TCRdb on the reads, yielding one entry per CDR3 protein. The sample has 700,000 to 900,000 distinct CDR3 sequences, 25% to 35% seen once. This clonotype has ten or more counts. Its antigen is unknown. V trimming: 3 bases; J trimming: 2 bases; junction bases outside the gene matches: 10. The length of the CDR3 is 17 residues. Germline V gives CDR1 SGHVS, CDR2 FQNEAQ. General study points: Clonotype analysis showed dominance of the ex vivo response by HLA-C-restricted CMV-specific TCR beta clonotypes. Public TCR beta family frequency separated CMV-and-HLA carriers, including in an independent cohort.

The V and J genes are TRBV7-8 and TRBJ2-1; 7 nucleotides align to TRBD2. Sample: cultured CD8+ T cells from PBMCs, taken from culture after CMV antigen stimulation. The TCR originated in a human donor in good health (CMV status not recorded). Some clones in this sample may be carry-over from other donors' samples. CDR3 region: CASSFRLGGGAYNEQFF. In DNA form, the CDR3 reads TGTGCCAGCAGCTTCAGGTTGGGCGGGGGAGCCTACAATGAGCAGTTCTTC.